The sequence of this T cell receptor (beta chain) was determined in a study of early T cells in non-severe SARS-CoV-2 infection. Study-level findings and limits: A preference for anti-spike CD8 responses marked VDJdb matching, which missed private and CD4 specificities.

Molecules of cDNA were individually given unique molecular identifiers that were attached to them. TCRdb recomputed calls from the 5' RACE reads with MiXCR, one row per CDR3 protein. The sample shows fewer than 35,000 distinct CDR3 sequences, approximately 5.1% of them seen only once. This clonotype was counted between two and nine times. The antigen is unknown. Germline CDR1 reads SGDLS; CDR2 reads YYNGEE. This CDR3 has 17 residues. V lost 1 base and J lost 6; bases outside the gene matches: 14. This chain connects TRBV9 to TRBJ2-3; 7 positions agree with TRBD2. The source is an adult who was a healthcare worker with PCR-confirmed SARS-CoV-2 infection or an uninfected control (not recorded which). Sample: whole blood. The CDR3 nucleotides read TGTGCCAGCAGCGTAAGGGCTAGCGGAACCACGAAGGATACGCAGTATTTT. It yields the protein CASSVRASGTTKDTQYF. The entire variable domain, with the rest obtained from reference TRBV9 and TRBJ2-3, is as follows: DSGVTQTPKHLITATGQRVTLRCSPRSGDLSVYWYQQSLDQGLQFLIQYYNGEERAKGNILERFSAQQFPDLHSELNLSSLELGDSALYFCASSVRASGTTKDTQYFGPGTRLTVL.